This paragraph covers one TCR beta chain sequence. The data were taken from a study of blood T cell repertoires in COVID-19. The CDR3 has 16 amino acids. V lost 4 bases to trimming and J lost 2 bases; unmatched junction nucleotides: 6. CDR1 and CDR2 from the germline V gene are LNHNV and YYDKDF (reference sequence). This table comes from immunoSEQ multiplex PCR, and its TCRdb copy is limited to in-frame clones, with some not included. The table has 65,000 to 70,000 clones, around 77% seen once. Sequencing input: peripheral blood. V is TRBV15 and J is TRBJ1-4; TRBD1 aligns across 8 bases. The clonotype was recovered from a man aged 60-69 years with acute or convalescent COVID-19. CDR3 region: CATSTRQGPTNEKLFF. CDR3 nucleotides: TGTGCCACCAGCACTAGACAGGGGCCGACTAATGAAAAACTGTTTTTT. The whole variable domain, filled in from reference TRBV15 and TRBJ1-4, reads DAMVIQNPRYQVTQFGKPVTLSCSQTLNHNVMYWYQQKSSQAPKLLFHYYDKDFNNEADTPDNFQSRRPNTSFCFLDIRSPGLGDTAMYLCATSTRQGPTNEKLFFGSGTQLSVL.